This record covers a single TCR beta chain. This sample stems from a study of OX40 agonist ivuxolimab in advanced cancers. TCRdb's table, derived via immunoSEQ multiplex PCR, lists solely in-frame clones and lacks some. The table shows over 15,000 clones, with 80% to 90% occurring only once. Germline CDR1 PRHDT, CDR2 FYEKMQ (reference sequence). This CDR3 comprises 11 residues. The germline V and J ends were trimmed by 5 bases and 6 bases, with 6 bases remaining between them. Sample: CD4+ or CD8+ T cells sorted from blood, taken in a trial of the OX40 agonist ivuxolimab. This chain joins TRBV13 and TRBJ2-3; D is uncertain. The source of this sequence is an adult with an advanced solid tumor such as melanoma, head and neck, liver or kidney cancer. This chain's CDR3 is CASSAMDTQYF. The CDR3 nucleotides read TGTGCCAGCAGCGCCATGGATACGCAGTATTTT.